This T cell receptor (beta chain) was obtained from a study of blood T cells in healthy people across ages. Looking at the study overall: About one barcoded TCR beta cDNA was captured per two T cells. Findings and limits, study-wide: Long-lived and aged donors differed, with more naive CD4+ cells and higher diversity in the long-lived.

The V segment lost 5 bases and the J segment 10 bases; nucleotides outside the gene matches: 17. The CDR3 length is 16 residues. CDR1 MNHEY and CDR2 SVGAGI come from the germline V gene. Per sample, no less than 5.5 micrograms of total RNA were extracted. A remark on this clonotype: Its target is not known. This may be a read error: a much more frequent sequence differs by one nucleotide.

A sample-barcoded 5' primer and a J-beta primer mix were used in a second PCR of about 7 to 12 cycles. The template-switch adaptor, which had 12 random nucleotides, put a tag on each cDNA molecule. MiXCR was run by TCRdb on the 5' RACE reads, yielding one entry per CDR3 protein. The sample consists of hundreds of thousands of distinct CDR3 sequences, about 30% of them appearing once. Specimen: blood. The receptor comes from an elderly woman in good health. V gene TRBV6-5 combines with J gene TRBJ2-1; 7 nucleotides line up with TRBD1. The CDR3 region is CASSPTPRGFFYEQFF. The CDR3 DNA reads TGTGCCAGCAGTCCAACACCCAGGGGGTTCTTCTACGAGCAGTTCTTC.